The T cell receptor (beta chain) described here comes from a study of T cell repertoires in cytomegalovirus infection. Overall study findings and caveats: The study found HLA-C-restricted CMV-specific TCR beta clonotypes dominating the ex vivo response.

Each CDR3 protein is one row after TCRdb ran MiXCR on the reads. This table holds hundreds of thousands of distinct CDR3 sequences, approximately 31% found once. This clonotype turned up a few times. The target antigen is unknown. V lost 2 bases and J 1 base, leaving 17 bases between the germline ends. CDR3 length: 17 amino acids. The germline V gene encodes CDR1 MNHNY and CDR2 SVGAGI (reference sequence). Sequenced here: cultured CD8+ T cells from PBMCs, sampled from culture after CMV antigen stimulation. The TCR was taken from a human donor in good health (CMV status not recorded). Some clones in this sample may be carry-over from other donors' samples. The chain couples TRBV6-6 to TRBJ2-5, with D perhaps TRBD2 (6 bases). CDR3 nucleotide sequence: TGTGCCAGCAGTTACCTCCACGGTGGTAGCGGCCAAGAGACCCAGTACTTC. Its protein product is CASSYLHGGSGQETQYF.